This T cell receptor beta chain emerged from a study of PD-L1 blockade in urothelial cancer (dated by TCRdb to 2015 to 2018). Study-level background: Every patient began therapy at some point between 2013 and 2015 and was given atezolizumab 1,200 mg intravenously every 3 weeks. About 85% of the roughly 29 patients were males with bladder-origin urothelial cancer, and about 65% of the roughly 30 reported a prior smoking history. An ECOG performance status of 0 or 1 was recorded for the patients, and 0 to 3 prior chemotherapy regimens had been received by the patients. Blood samples were analyzed 3 weeks after the start of treatment (second dose) and 6 weeks after the start of treatment. A median of 141,255 T cells and 65,000 to 90,000 unique TCRs was obtained from blood samples, and a median clonality of approximately 0.077 was observed. An exploratory multi-omic analysis was conducted of the somatic, immune and clinical correlates of response to PD-L1 blockade with atezolizumab in urothelial cancer. Pretreatment tumor samples, along with matched peripheral blood collected serially before and after atezolizumab treatment, underwent TCR sequencing. Durable clinical benefit was defined as a progression-free survival longer than 6 months, and TCR features were additionally tested against progression-free survival and overall survival. In the same patients, pretreatment tumors underwent whole exome sequencing and RNA sequencing in addition to TCR sequencing. Roughly 10 patients achieved durable clinical benefit and roughly 20 did not. Around 29 patients had pretreatment blood TCR-seq, roughly 24 had at least one posttreatment blood collection, and roughly 24 had tumor TCR-seq. Here is what the overall study found, with its caveats: A pretreatment peripheral blood TCR clonality below the median was linked to improved progression-free and overall survival. Among patients with durable benefit, tumor-associated TCR clones showed greater expansion in peripheral blood 3 weeks after treatment started (n of about 20, p = 0.022). Because of the small sample size (n ≈ 30) and the many exploratory analyses performed, the results are intended to be regarded as hypothesis-generating.

As to this clone: Its target antigen remains unknown. No much larger clone is present one base from it, and per-base qualities are unavailable.

Synthetic TCR analog templates were spiked into each PCR so that absolute template abundance could be estimated from read counts. The immunoSEQ assay was used to amplify TCRbeta CDR3 regions from genomic DNA with bias-controlled V and J gene primers. Sequencing of rearranged TCRbeta segments was done at approximately 20X coverage. In the authors' own workflow: Clustering was used to correct sequencing errors, and CDR3s were annotated against IMGT to assign V, D and J genes. Out-of-frame and stop-codon sequences were excluded, and only productive TCRbeta rearrangements were used in downstream analyses. Clonality was calculated as one minus the Shannon entropy normalized by the log of the number of unique productive sequences. Fisher's exact test with Benjamini-Hochberg correction, using a cutoff of adjusted p below 0.01, was how clones that differed between time points or between blood and tumor were identified. TCRdb provides this immuneACCESS table in a form limited to in-frame rearrangements. Some clones are lacking; in checked studies, under half of them reflect an unresolved V gene, and why the rest are absent is not known. The DNA gave D and trimming, while V, J and clone size come from that table. The sample table records 30,000 to 35,000 clones; 75% to 85% of these occur just once. The biggest ten clones account for 30% of the sample.

V trim: 5 bases; J trim: 8 bases; unmatched bases: 6. Measured from the cysteine to the phenylalanine, the CDR3 is 12 residues long. Kept here is only the CDR3 DNA, which spans 36 bases and is read in frame from base 1. Looking up the germline V gene (reference sequence) yields CDR1 GTSNPN and CDR2 SVGIG. A cohort of 25 to 30 patients with locally advanced or metastatic urothelial carcinoma, treated at Memorial Sloan Kettering on a trial protocol, was included. Peripheral blood mononuclear cells were collected pretreatment and during treatment, with between 1 and 8 total time points obtained per patient. The Qiagen DNeasy Blood extraction kit was used to purify genomic DNA from total PBMCs and tumor samples. Collected pretreatment and during treatment, PBMCs were isolated and stored as previously described.

Recombination joined TRBV30 with TRBJ1-2; TRBD1 fits 9 bases in the junction. The input for sequencing was PBMCs, taken around atezolizumab (anti-PD-L1) treatment. This receptor was obtained from a man aged 55 to 69 with urothelial cancer. The CDR3 is CAWGGDRVGYTF. The nucleotide sequence is given as TGTGCCTGGGGAGGGGACAGGGTCGGCTACACCTTC. Here the CDR3 is joined to the reference TRBV30 and TRBJ1-2 genes, and the full variable domain is: SQTIHQWPATLVQPVGSPLSLECTVEGTSNPNLYWYRQAAGRGLQLLFYSVGIGQISSEVPQNLSASRPQDRQFILSSKKLLLSDSGFYLCAWGGDRVGYTFGSGTRLTVV.